The 21 T cell receptor beta chains below were found in one sample sequenced in a study of early T cells in non-severe SARS-CoV-2 infection listed by TCRdb under 2021. Libraries were constructed by 5' RACE. Sequenced on a NextSeq 500. Using fastp at Q25 and MiXCR, TCRdb reprocessed the public reads and kept productive beta chains. Under each unique CDR3 protein, matching rows form one entry showing the most common genes and DNA. A total of around 44,000 distinct CDR3 sequences appear in this sample, approximately 9.8% of them only once. The ten most abundant clones make up roughly 8.7% of the sample. Specimen: whole blood. These receptors all come from an adult who was a healthcare worker with PCR-confirmed SARS-CoV-2 infection or an uninfected control (not recorded which).

This clonotype was detected only a few times. J is TRBJ2-3 and V is TRBV7-2; D is undetermined. The CDR3 is 12 amino acids. Germline V gene data show CDR1 as SGHTA and CDR2 as FQGNSA. The V gene lost 5 bases and the J gene lost 8 bases, with 11 bases spanning the gap. DNA of the CDR3: TGTGCCAGCAGCCCCGGTACCGGTACGCAGTATTTT. Protein product: CASSPGTGTQYF.

The rearrangement joins TRBV20-1 to TRBJ1-5; D not resolved. Germline values: CDR1 DFQATT, CDR2 SNEGSKA (reference sequence). This CDR3 contains 11 residues. The V end lost 5 bases, the J end lost 6 bases, and 8 bases lay between the germline ends. CDR3 nucleotides: TGCAGTGCTGGTCAGGTTCAGCCCCAGCATTTT. Its protein is CSAGQVQPQHF.

This clonotype has just one count. The chain has TRBV6-5 and TRBJ2-7, with a weak D call TRBD1 (6 bases). V was shortened by 2 bases and J by 6 bases, with 11 bases between the two germline ends. Germline CDR1 reads MNHEY; CDR2 reads SVGAGI. This CDR3 spans 13 amino acids. CDR3 sequence reads: CASSYGLGAEQYF. The CDR3 coding sequence is TGTGCCAGCAGTTACGGGTTGGGGGCCGAGCAGTACTTC.

This clonotype was seen ten or more times. CDR3: CASSFHYNEQFF. The CDR3 bases are TGTGCCAGCAGCTTCCACTACAATGAGCAGTTCTTC. V gene TRBV7-2 combines with J gene TRBJ2-1; no reliable D call. The CDR3 loop spans 12 amino acids. V lost 3 bases to trimming and J lost 3 bases, with 3 bases between them. The germline V gene encodes CDR1 SGHTA and CDR2 FQGNSA.

This clonotype was recorded many times. The J gene is TRBJ2-1, the V gene TRBV7-9, with unresolved D. The CDR3 covers 13 residues. The ends were cut back, 2 bases at V and 5 bases at J, with 7 bases in the middle. Germline CDR1 and CDR2: SEHNR and FQNEAQ (reference sequence). The CDR3: CASSLYMNNEQFF. For the CDR3, the DNA is TGTGCCAGCAGCTTATATATGAACAATGAGCAGTTCTTC.

This clonotype was detected many times. V is TRBV19 and J is TRBJ1-5; 8 nucleotides line up with TRBD1. The length of the CDR3 is 13 residues. In germline, CDR1 is LNHDA, CDR2 SQIVND (reference sequence). J was trimmed by 7 bases and V by 6 bases; bases with no gene match: 5. DNA of the CDR3: TGTGCCAGTAGCACAGGGGGTAGGCAGCCCCAGCATTTT. Protein: CASSTGGRQPQHF.

This clonotype turned up a few times. V gene TRBV20-1 combines with J gene TRBJ2-1, with TRBD2 matching 11 bases. The CDR3 contains 19 residues. Losses at the gene ends were 6 bases for V and 0 bases for J; bases not matched to a gene: 16. The V gene's germline CDR1 is DFQATT and CDR2 SNEGSKA (reference sequence). The CDR3 coding sequence is TGCAGTGCAGGGAATCCGGGACTAGCGGACCTGAGCTCCTACAATGAGCAGTTCTTC. It translates to CSAGNPGLADLSSYNEQFF.

In this sample, this clonotype turned up many times. The V and J genes are TRBV2 and TRBJ1-1; perhaps TRBD1 as D (6 bases). The germline V and J ends were trimmed by 4 bases and 4 bases, with 19 bases remaining between them. Germline CDR1 and CDR2: SNHLY and FYNNEI. CDR3 length equals 16 residues. Here the CDR3 DNA reads TGTGCCAGCAGTGCCCAGGGGAGGGTCTATAGCACTGAAGCTTTCTTT. Its protein product is CASSAQGRVYSTEAFF.

This rearrangement joins TRBV14 to TRBJ2-7; 8 bases are a match to TRBD2. Unmatched junction bases numbered 9, after V lost 1 base and J lost 4 bases. The germline gives CDR1 SGHDN, CDR2 FVKESK. The CDR3 has 16 amino acids. The CDR3 protein is CASSQVGAGEGYEQYF. The DNA for the CDR3 is TGTGCCAGCAGCCAAGTTGGAGCGGGAGAAGGGTACGAGCAGTACTTC.

The CDR3 DNA is TGTGCCAGCAGCCCCGGGACTAGCGGGAGTAATACGCAGTATTTT. Protein product: CASSPGTSGSNTQYF. The V gene is TRBV3-1, the J gene TRBJ2-3; TRBD2 aligns across 14 bases. The germline CDR1 and CDR2 sequences are LGHDT and YNNKEL (reference sequence). The CDR3 is 15 amino acids. With 4 bases clipped from V and 7 bases from J, the junction kept 4 bases outside the gene matches.

The table lists this clonotype with a few counts. The CDR3 region is CASSSPQGPSYEQYF. CDR3 sequence (DNA): TGTGCCAGCAGCTCCCCCCAGGGGCCCTCCTACGAGCAGTACTTC. The chain is built from TRBV5-4 and TRBJ2-7; a possible D gene is TRBD1 (6 bases). Germline CDR1 SGHNT, CDR2 YYREEE (reference sequence). This CDR3 has 15 residues. V was shortened by 3 bases and J by 0 bases, with 13 bases between the two germline ends.

This clonotype was counted at least ten times. This chain uses TRBV12-3 or TRBV12-4 with TRBJ2-3; the D is unclear. Trimming took off 1 base at V and 0 bases at J, with 5 bases between the two ends. The CDR3 length is 14 residues. The DNA of the CDR3 is TGTGCCAGCAGTTTAGGCGGTAGCACAGATACGCAGTATTTT. This gives the protein CASSLGGSTDTQYF.

This clonotype was seen a few times. The chain has TRBV5-1 and TRBJ2-7; D is perhaps TRBD1 (6 bases). Trimming stripped 3 bases from V and 2 bases from J, with 18 bases between. CDR1 is SGHRS and CDR2 is YFSETQ in the germline V gene. CDR3 size: 16 residues. In DNA, the CDR3 is TGCGCCAGCAGCTCGTATCAACAGGGATCGCCCTACGAGCAGTACTTC. Its protein product is CASSSYQQGSPYEQYF.

This clonotype was picked up a small number of times. The CDR3 end shows no conserved phenylalanine or tryptophan, and so a read error is likely. J is TRBJ1-1 and V is TRBV7-2; 10 positions match TRBD1. V gave up 7 bases and J gave up 4 bases; unmatched junction bases: 6. Germline loops: CDR1 SGHTA, CDR2 FQGNSA. The CDR3 is 14 residues long. The CDR3 sequence: CASNRDRGGTEAFY. The CDR3 DNA reads TGTGCCAGCAACCGGGACAGGGGTGGCACTGAAGCTTTCTAT.

The chain couples TRBV7-2 to TRBJ1-2; perhaps TRBD1 as D (5 bases). V gave up 5 bases and J gave up 0 bases, with 13 bases separating them. CDR3 size: 15 residues. Germline values: CDR1 SGHTA, CDR2 FQGNSA. CDR3: CASSPRQLANYGYTF. The CDR3 bases are TGTGCCAGCAGCCCTCGACAGTTAGCTAACTATGGCTACACCTTC.

In this sample, this clonotype is medium-sized. The V gene is TRBV7-9, the J gene TRBJ2-3; 9 bases are a match to TRBD2. The CDR3 is 15 amino acids. The germline V gene encodes CDR1 SEHNR and CDR2 FQNEAQ (reference sequence). Unmatched junction bases numbered 0, after V lost 1 base and J lost 1 base. The CDR3 DNA is TGTGCCAGCAGCTTAGGACTAGCGGGCACAGATACGCAGTATTTT. This sequence encodes CASSLGLAGTDTQYF.

The rearrangement joins TRBV12-3 or TRBV12-4 to TRBJ2-3; D gene uncertain. V lost 7 bases to trimming and J lost 0 bases, with 5 bases between them. The CDR3 extends over 12 amino acids. CDR3 residues: CASKLSTDTQYF. For the CDR3, the DNA is TGTGCCAGCAAGCTGAGCACAGATACGCAGTATTTT.

The chain joins TRBV29-1 to TRBJ2-1; TRBD2 matches 7 bases. There are 13 residues in the CDR3. V lost 8 bases, J lost 9 bases, and 13 bases stayed unmatched. Looked up from germline, CDR1 is SQVTM and CDR2 is ANQGSEA. The CDR3 sequence is CSPVVGGAGEQFF. CDR3 nucleotide sequence: TGCAGCCCGGTTGTGGGAGGGGCGGGTGAGCAGTTCTTC.

As concerns this clonotype: A read error is possible here, since a much larger clone lies one base away. The V call is TRBV6-6, the J call TRBJ2-7; perhaps TRBD2 as D (6 bases). In germline, CDR1 is MNHNY, CDR2 SVGAGI (reference sequence). Trimming took off 10 bases at V and 7 bases at J, with 20 bases between the two ends. The CDR3 contains 13 residues. CDR3 in DNA: TGTGCCATCAGGAGACACTGGGAGGCGGAGCAGTACTTC. Amino acids: CAIRRHWEAEQYF.

This clonotype was counted a few times. The chain carries TRBV4-2 and TRBJ1-1; D gene uncertain. V shed 0 bases and J shed 0 bases, with 8 bases lying between them. CDR1 is LGHNA and CDR2 is YNFKEQ in the germline V gene. The CDR3 contains 15 residues. The CDR3 coding sequence is TGTGCCAGCAGCCAAGAGGATCACATGAACACTGAAGCTTTCTTT. Translated, it gives CASSQEDHMNTEAFF.

The V and J genes are TRBV7-9 and TRBJ2-1, with D perhaps matching TRBD2 (5 bases). CDR1 SEHNR and CDR2 FQNEAQ come from the germline V gene (reference sequence). The CDR3 totals 16 residues. Trimming pared 0 bases from V and 3 bases from J, leaving 12 bases between. In DNA, the CDR3 is TGTGCCAGCAGCTTAGCTGCGGGTCTTAACTACAATGAGCAGTTCTTC. Encoded protein: CASSLAAGLNYNEQFF.